A selection of T cell receptor beta chains follows, all from one sample in a study of blood T cells in healthy people across ages. TCRdb re-called the 5' RACE reads through MiXCR, storing one row per CDR3 protein. The table lists around 580,000 distinct CDR3 sequences, about 45% of them singletons. The sequencing input was blood. These receptors all come from a man older than 75 in good health. The CDR3 runs from the conserved cysteine through the conserved F or W. A D gene is named only where the DNA matches it firmly. Clone size, where shown, is once, few, many, or a class for clones that have expanded.

D	size	V	J	CDR3	DNA
NA	once	TRBV20-1	TRBJ2-3	CSPSHIIRVTQYF	TGCAGTCCCAGCCATATTATCCGGGTTACGCAGTATTTT
NA	NA	TRBV7-9	TRBJ2-7	CASSLAPGHSYEQYF	TGTGCCAGCAGCTTAGCTCCGGGCCATTCCTACGAGCAGTACTTC
TRBD1	NA	TRBV3-1	TRBJ2-7	CASSQDVTGNHEQYF	TGTGCCAGCAGCCAAGACGTGACAGGGAACCACGAGCAGTACTTC
NA	many	TRBV6-6	TRBJ2-1	CASSDTSGRANNEQFF	TGTGCCAGCAGTGATACTTCGGGACGAGCTAACAATGAGCAGTTCTTC
TRBD2	NA	TRBV7-2	TRBJ2-2	CASSLDLGAGATGELFF	TGTGCCAGCAGCCTCGACCTAGGAGCGGGAGCAACCGGGGAGCTGTTTTTT
NA	NA	TRBV7-8	TRBJ1-5	CASSLVSGTQPQHF	TGTGCCAGCAGCTTAGTCTCCGGGACTCAGCCCCAGCATTTT
NA	NA	TRBV7-2	TRBJ2-3	CASSLELQGSDTQYF	TGTGCCAGCAGCTTAGAGTTACAGGGATCAGATACGCAGTATTTT
TRBD2	NA	TRBV4-2	TRBJ2-7	CASSRGDYNEQYF	TGTGCCAGCAGCCGAGGGGACTACAATGAGCAGTACTTC
NA	NA	TRBV29-1	TRBJ2-3	CSLSGTGITDTQYF	TGCAGCCTCTCAGGGACGGGTATCACAGATACGCAGTATTTT
TRBD1	NA	TRBV20-1	TRBJ2-1	CSARDGTVSYNEQFF	TGCAGTGCTAGAGATGGGACAGTCTCCTACAATGAGCAGTTCTTC
NA	many	TRBV6-5	TRBJ2-6	CASSYPNRGGANVLTF	TGTGCCAGCAGTTACCCCAACCGTGGCGGGGCCAACGTCCTGACTTTC
NA	few	TRBV20-1	TRBJ2-5	CSARNTGRETQYF	TGCAGTGCTAGAAACACAGGGAGAGAGACCCAGTACTTC
NA	NA	TRBV6-2/TRBV6-3	TRBJ2-1	CASSSGTEGSEQFF	TGTGCCAGCAGTTCCGGGACGGAGGGTTCTGAGCAGTTCTTC
NA	few	TRBV7-2	TRBJ2-5	CASTSDRSLREQYF	TGTGCCAGCACCTCAGACAGGAGCCTGAGAGAGCAGTACTTC
TRBD2	NA	TRBV11-1	TRBJ2-1	CASIPGSGGVNEQFF	TGTGCCAGCATCCCGGGGAGCGGGGGGGTCAATGAGCAGTTCTTC
TRBD1	few	TRBV4-2	TRBJ2-1	CASSQPDRNNEQFF	TGTGCCAGCAGCCAACCGGACAGGAACAATGAGCAGTTCTTC